The T cell receptor (beta chain) described here comes from a study of blood T cells in healthy people across ages. PCR was performed a second time for about 7 to 12 cycles using a sample-barcoded 5' primer and a J-beta primer mix. TCRdb analysed the 5' RACE reads with MiXCR anew, one entry per CDR3 protein. Of over a million distinct CDR3 sequences detected, approximately 59% appear once; the ten largest clones hold over 5.5%. Trimming stripped 3 bases from V and 8 bases from J, with 19 bases between. Germline lookup yields CDR1 DFQATT and CDR2 SNEGSKA (reference sequence). The CDR3 is 14 residues long.

The sample consisted of blood. The chain links TRBV20-1 to TRBJ1-2, with D maybe TRBD1 (6 bases). The clonotype was recovered from a man in his late teens or twenties in good health. DNA for the CDR3: TGCAGTGCTAGCCCGGATGCAGGGGTCCGCGGCTACACCTTC. This sequence encodes CSASPDAGVRGYTF.